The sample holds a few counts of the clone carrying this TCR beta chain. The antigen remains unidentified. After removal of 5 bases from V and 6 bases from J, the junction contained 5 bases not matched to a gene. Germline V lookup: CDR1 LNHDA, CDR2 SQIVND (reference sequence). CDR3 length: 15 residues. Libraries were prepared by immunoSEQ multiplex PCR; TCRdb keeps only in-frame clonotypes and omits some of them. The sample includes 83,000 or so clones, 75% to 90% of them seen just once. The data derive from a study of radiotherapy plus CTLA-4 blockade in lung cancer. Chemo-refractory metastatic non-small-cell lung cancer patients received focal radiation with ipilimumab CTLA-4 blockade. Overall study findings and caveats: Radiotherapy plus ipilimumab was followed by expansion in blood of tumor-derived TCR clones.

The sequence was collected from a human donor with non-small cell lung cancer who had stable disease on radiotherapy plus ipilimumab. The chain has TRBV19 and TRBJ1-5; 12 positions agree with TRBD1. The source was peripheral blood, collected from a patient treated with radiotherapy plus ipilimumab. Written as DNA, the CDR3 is TGTGCCAGTAGTGGCGGGACAGGGGGCCTTCAGCCCCAGCATTTT. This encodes CASSGGTGGLQPQHF.